Following are 27 T cell receptor beta chains from one sample sequenced in a study of identical twins' blood T cells. TCRdb recomputed calls from the 5' RACE reads with MiXCR, one row per CDR3 protein. The data show hundreds of thousands of distinct CDR3 sequences, roughly 28% seen once. Sequencing was performed on PBMCs. Receptors originate from a woman between 18 and 55 years old in good health.

The V and J genes are TRBV3-1 and TRBJ1-4; D is uncertain. V was shortened by 0 bases and J by 14 bases, with 13 bases between the two germline ends. Germline V lookup: CDR1 LGHDT, CDR2 YNNKEL (reference sequence). The CDR3 spans 13 residues. The CDR3 region has the DNA TGTGCCAGCAGCCAAGATCTTGGGCCACGTCTGTTTTTT. Translation: CASSQDLGPRLFF.

This clonotype was picked up many times. The rearrangement joins TRBV20-1 to TRBJ1-1; D is ambiguous. Germline V gene data show CDR1 as DFQATT and CDR2 as SNEGSKA (reference sequence). The ends were cut back, 2 bases at V and 1 base at J, with 11 bases in the middle. CDR3 size: 14 residues. The CDR3 region is CSARIGSSNTEAFF. The CDR3 nucleotides are TGCAGTGCTAGAATCGGCAGTTCGAACACTGAAGCTTTCTTT.

The chain has TRBV6-2 or TRBV6-3 and TRBJ2-5, with 10 positions matching TRBD2. The CDR3 has 17 residues. CDR1 MNHEY and CDR2 SVGEGT come from the germline V gene. Unmatched junction bases numbered 8, after V lost 3 bases and J lost 1 base. This CDR3 is CASSYVASGSFQETQYF. The CDR3, as DNA: TGTGCCAGCAGTTATGTAGCTAGCGGGAGTTTCCAAGAGACCCAGTACTTC.

To note about this clonotype: A much larger clone sits a single nucleotide away, making a read error possible. The chain has TRBV5-1 and TRBJ2-7; no definite D call. CDR3 length: 14 residues. Germline V gives CDR1 SGHRS, CDR2 YFSETQ. The DNA for the CDR3 is TGCGCCGGCAGCCGGACGACAACGGATGCTCCTTTAAACTTC. This translates into CAGSRTTTDAPLNF.

The genes are TRBV6-5 and TRBJ2-1; a weak D match, TRBD1 (6 bases). V lost 6 bases and J 10 bases, leaving 22 bases between the germline ends. Germline CDR1 and CDR2: MNHEY and SVGAGI. This CDR3 contains 15 residues. The CDR3 region has the DNA TGTGCCAGCAGGAACGACAGGCTTTTGCCGGAAGAGCAGTTCTTC. This sequence encodes CASRNDRLLPEEQFF.

The V call is TRBV29-1, the J call TRBJ1-5, with a weak D call TRBD1 (5 bases). CDR1 and CDR2 from the germline V gene are SQVTM and ANQGSEA. The CDR3 is made up of 14 amino acids. Deletions cut 5 bases from V and 2 bases from J, with 13 bases between. CDR3 loop: CSVRDGGGNQPQHF. CDR3 in DNA: TGCAGCGTTCGGGATGGGGGGGGCAATCAGCCCCAGCATTTT.

The chain is built from TRBV20-1 and TRBJ1-2; D gene ambiguous. Germline V gene lookup returns CDR1 DFQATT and CDR2 SNEGSKA (reference sequence). The CDR3 is 9 residues long. Trimming took off 8 bases at V and 3 bases at J, with 4 bases between the two ends. DNA of the CDR3: TGCAGTCCGCACTATGGCTACACCTTC. Translated: CSPHYGYTF.

This clonotype showed up just a few times. V is TRBV10-3 and J is TRBJ2-2; D gene unclear. Deletions cut 2 bases from V and 3 bases from J, with 4 bases between. The germline V gene has CDR1 ENHRY and CDR2 SYGVKD. The CDR3 is made up of 13 amino acids. This chain's CDR3 is CAISEGYTGELFF. The CDR3 nucleotides are TGTGCCATCAGTGAGGGCTACACCGGGGAGCTGTTTTTT.

The chain has TRBV7-9 and TRBJ1-1; D not certain. This CDR3 comprises 13 residues. Germline V CDR1 and CDR2: SEHNR, FQNEAQ (reference sequence). V was trimmed by 3 bases and J by 4 bases, leaving 9 bases between them. CDR3 DNA sequence: TGTGCCAGCAGCTTTGTAGTCGGCACTGAAGCTTTCTTT. It specifies CASSFVVGTEAFF.

The chain combines TRBV5-1 with TRBJ2-5; TRBD2 matches 11 bases. Germline loops: CDR1 SGHRS, CDR2 YFSETQ. V lost 5 bases, J lost 2 bases, and 5 bases stayed unmatched. This CDR3 has 15 amino acids. The CDR3 DNA reads TGCGCCAGCAGGGGGACTAGCGGACTACAAGAGACCCAGTACTTC. Translation: CASRGTSGLQETQYF.

In the case of this clonotype: This may be a read error: a much more frequent sequence differs by one nucleotide. The chain has TRBV9 and TRBJ1-5, with D maybe TRBD1 (6 bases). The germline gives CDR1 SGDLS, CDR2 YYNGEE. The CDR3 is made up of 12 amino acids. The CDR3: CASRDSNRPQHF. CDR3 in DNA: TGTGCCAGCAGGGACAGCAATCGGCCCCAGCATTTT. Based on the CDR3 plus reference TRBV9 and TRBJ1-5, the full variable domain is DSGVTQTPKHLITATGQRVTLRCSPRSGDLSVYWYQQSLDQGLQFLIQYYNGEERAKGNILERFSAQQFPDLHSELNLSSLELGDSALYFCASRDSNRPQHFGDGTRLSIL.

With respect to this clonotype: A much larger clone is a single base away; this may be a read error. The CDR3: CASNTGPGGNRPQHF. The CDR3 nucleotides are TGTGCCAGCAATACAGGGCCGGGTGGCAATCGGCCCCAGCATTTT. The rearrangement links TRBV6-1 to TRBJ1-5; perhaps TRBD1 as D (6 bases). Germline V gene data show CDR1 as MNHNS and CDR2 as SASEGT. This CDR3 region has 15 residues.

V and J are TRBV29-1 and TRBJ2-3; D is possibly TRBD1 or TRBD2 (5 bases each). This CDR3 contains 14 residues. Germline V gene sequence: CDR1 SQVTM, CDR2 ANQGSEA. Trimming took 4 bases from V and 3 from J, leaving 14 bases between them. CDR3 region: CSVAGTRSTDTQYF. Here the CDR3 DNA reads TGCAGCGTTGCCGGGACCAGGAGTACAGATACGCAGTATTTT.

The chain links TRBV10-2 to TRBJ2-3; 13 bases agree with TRBD2. With V trimmed by 2 bases and J by 3 bases, 2 bases remained unmatched. The CDR3 length is 16 residues. Germline CDR1 is WSHSY and CDR2 is SAAADI. The CDR3: CASSETSGGDTDTQYF. CDR3 in DNA: TGCGCCAGCAGTGAGACTAGCGGGGGGGATACAGATACGCAGTATTTT.

This clonotype came up a few times. The rearrangement joins TRBV9 to TRBJ1-1, with D perhaps TRBD1 (5 bases). The CDR3 totals 13 residues. Per germline, CDR1 SGDLS and CDR2 YYNGEE. The V gene lost 3 bases and the J gene lost 8 bases, with 14 bases spanning the gap. The CDR3 reads CASSDRSKGEAFF. CDR3 DNA: TGTGCCAGCAGCGACCGTAGTAAGGGGGAAGCTTTCTTT.

J is TRBJ2-3 and V is TRBV10-1; no firm D call. Germline V CDR1 and CDR2: WNHNN, SYGVQD (reference sequence). V shed 3 bases and J shed 1 base, with 8 bases lying between them. This CDR3 region has 14 residues. The CDR3 region has the DNA TGCGCCAGCAGTGATATGGTCGGCACAGATACGCAGTATTTT. The encoded protein is CASSDMVGTDTQYF.

This chain connects TRBV20-1 to TRBJ2-7, with 10 bases that match TRBD2. The CDR3 extends over 14 amino acids. CDR1 and CDR2 from the germline V gene are DFQATT and SNEGSKA (reference sequence). The junction had 8 bases not matched to a gene; V was cut back by 4 bases and J by 5 bases. As DNA, the CDR3 is TGCAGTGCTAAGGCTAGCGGGGGAGGTAACGAGCAGTACTTC. It translates to CSAKASGGGNEQYF.

This clonotype was seen more than once but under ten times. J is TRBJ1-4 and V is TRBV5-5; D may be TRBD1 (5 bases). Trimming removed 3 bases from V and 4 bases from J, with 19 bases in between. The CDR3 runs to 17 residues. From germline, CDR1 is SGHKS and CDR2 YYEKEE (reference sequence). DNA of the CDR3: TGTGCCAGCAGCTGGGTCGGGACGGGTCTTATTAATGAAAAACTGTTTTTT. Its protein is CASSWVGTGLINEKLFF.

This clonotype was counted only a few times. This chain links TRBV21-1 with TRBJ1-5; the listed D gene, TRBD1, was not tested against the DNA. TRBV21-1 is noted as a pseudogene. The CDR3 extends over 15 amino acids. The CDR3 nucleotides are TGTGCCAGCCCCCTGCGGCACGGGATTAATCAGCCCCAGCATTTT. Its translation is CASPLRHGINQPQHF.

This clonotype was seen a handful of times. J is TRBJ1-1 and V is TRBV20-1; no reliable D call. The germline V gene has CDR1 DFQATT and CDR2 SNEGSKA (reference sequence). The CDR3 consists of 13 residues. Trimming pared 5 bases from V and 1 base from J, leaving 11 bases between. The CDR3 here is CSARLMWNTEAFF. CDR3 coding DNA: TGCAGTGCTCGTCTAATGTGGAACACTGAAGCTTTCTTT.

There are a few counts of this clonotype. The CDR3 spells CASRGDPSNTGELFF. The CDR3 DNA sequence: TGTGCCTCCAGGGGGGACCCCTCGAACACCGGGGAGCTGTTTTTT. The rearrangement joins TRBV10-3 to TRBJ2-2; D might be TRBD1 (7 bases). Trimming took off 11 bases at V and 0 bases at J, with 16 bases between the two ends. Looked up from germline, CDR1 is ENHRY and CDR2 is SYGVKD. CDR3 length equals 15 residues.

This clonotype appeared a few times. A read error is possible here, since a much larger clone lies one base away. The J gene is TRBJ2-5, the V gene TRBV10-3, with 7 bases aligning to TRBD1. V shed 2 bases, J shed 7 bases, and the junction held 10 bases outside the gene matches. The CDR3 consists of 15 residues. Germline V lookup: CDR1 ENHRY, CDR2 SYGVKD. CDR3 nucleotides: TGTGCCATCAGTGAGACCCGGGACAGCACAGGGACCCAGTACTTC. Protein sequence: CAISETRDSTGTQYF.

The rearrangement uses TRBV13 and TRBJ2-1, with D possibly being TRBD1 (6 bases). V was pared by 1 base and J by 2 bases, with 15 bases between. Germline V gives CDR1 PRHDT, CDR2 FYEKMQ (reference sequence). The length of the CDR3 is 17 residues. CDR3 region: CASSLVTQGPTYNEQFF. The CDR3 bases are TGTGCCAGCAGCTTAGTTACCCAGGGGCCTACCTACAATGAGCAGTTCTTC.

A word on this clonotype: One base away lies a much larger clone, so this may be a sequencing read error. The chain is built from TRBV28 and TRBJ1-2; D not certain. Germline loops: CDR1 MDHEN, CDR2 SYDVKM. The CDR3 is 12 amino acids. CDR3 loop: CASSLPNYGYAF. The CDR3 DNA follows: TGTGCCAGCAGTTTACCTAACTATGGCTACGCCTTC.

The V and J genes are TRBV6-6 and TRBJ1-1; 8 nucleotides agree with TRBD1. CDR3 length equals 16 residues. The trim removed 5 bases at V and 3 bases at J, leaving 11 bases unmatched. Per the germline V gene, CDR1 is MNHNY and CDR2 is SVGAGI (reference sequence). The CDR3 spells CASSPPTGAGDTEAFF. CDR3 sequence (DNA): TGTGCCAGCAGTCCACCGACAGGGGCTGGGGACACTGAAGCTTTCTTT.

This clonotype was counted between two and nine times. The rearrangement uses TRBV12-3 or TRBV12-4 and TRBJ1-2; TRBD1 matches at 10 bases. V trimming: 5 bases; J trimming: 8 bases; junction bases outside the gene matches: 8. The length of the CDR3 is 14 residues. Here the CDR3 reads CASSPGTGDSGYTF. DNA for the CDR3: TGTGCCAGCAGTCCTGGGACAGGGGATTCCGGCTACACCTTC.

The chain uses TRBV28 and TRBJ2-5; D is ambiguous. Trimming shortened V by 2 bases and J by 2 bases, and 6 bases separated the two germline ends. The germline V gene has CDR1 MDHEN and CDR2 SYDVKM. CDR3 length: 13 residues. The CDR3 region has the DNA TGTGCCAGCAGTTTACGGCTACAAGAGACCCAGTACTTC. This codes for CASSLRLQETQYF.